The 17 T cell receptor beta chains given below trace back to one sample, sequenced in a study of shared clonotypes between healthy human individuals (dated by TCRdb to between 2020 and 2021). The library was built by means of the immunoSEQ multiplex PCR assay. In TCRdb, the immuneACCESS table is reduced to in-frame sequences with V and J assigned. These tables do not hold every clone; where another copy was compared, an unresolved V gene accounts for under half, and the others remain unexplained. The sample table contains some 1,600,000 clones; only one count was recorded for nearly 99% of them. Approximately 0.45% of the sample rests with the top ten. The specimen sequenced was naive CD4+ T cells sorted from blood. This specimen's cell subset or site label, interpreted: CD45RA+ positively selected. These receptors all stem from a man under 40 in good health.

The table lists this clone with a count of one. The gene calls are TRBV7-9 and TRBJ1-4; D ambiguous. Germline V gives CDR1 SEHNR, CDR2 FQNEAQ (reference sequence). Trimming removed 4 bases from V and 6 bases from J, with 9 bases in between. The CDR3 is 13 amino acids. DNA of the CDR3: TGTGCCAGCAGCTCAAATTCAGATGAAAAACTGTTTTTT. Translating it yields CASSSNSDEKLFF.

DNA for the CDR3: TGTGCCAGCAGCGTATCAACCACAGGGTCGGATGGCTACACCTTC. Its translation is CASSVSTTGSDGYTF. The V gene is TRBV9, the J gene TRBJ1-2, with D perhaps TRBD1 (6 bases). CDR1 and CDR2 from the germline V gene are SGDLS and YYNGEE. Trimming pared 1 base from V and 6 bases from J, leaving 16 bases between. CDR3 length equals 15 residues.

The V and J genes are TRBV14 and TRBJ2-5; D perhaps matches TRBD1 (5 bases). CDR1 is SGHDN, CDR2 FVKESK, per germline. The CDR3 is made up of 15 amino acids. Deletions cut 1 base from V and 1 base from J, with 10 bases between. The CDR3 is CASSQAPGIQETQYF. CDR3 sequence (DNA): TGTGCCAGCAGCCAAGCTCCAGGGATCCAAGAGACCCAGTACTTC.

Worth noting for this clone: Other DNA sequences in the sample encode the same CDR3. The DNA for the CDR3 is TGCGCCAGCAGCTTGGTCACGAACACTGAAGCTTTCTTT. Amino acid sequence: CASSLVTNTEAFF. The V call is TRBV5-1, the J call TRBJ1-1; D gene ambiguous. Per germline, CDR1 SGHRS and CDR2 YFSETQ. This CDR3 region has 13 residues. V was shortened by 0 bases and J by 1 base, with 4 bases between the two germline ends.

The rearrangement links TRBV4-3 to TRBJ2-7; the match to TRBD1 covers 8 bases. The CDR3 extends over 17 amino acids. The germline V gene has CDR1 LGHNA and CDR2 YSLEER. V trimming: 4 bases; J trimming: 5 bases; junction bases outside the gene matches: 16. The CDR3 reads CASSLARQGTFVHEQYF. CDR3 nucleotide sequence: TGCGCCAGCAGCCTCGCCAGACAGGGGACCTTCGTCCACGAGCAGTACTTC.

This sequence joins TRBV4-2 and TRBJ2-1, with D possibly matching TRBD2 (5 bases). There are 16 residues in the CDR3. Germline CDR1 and CDR2: LGHNA and YNFKEQ. Trimming shortened V by 5 bases and J by 3 bases, and 17 bases separated the two germline ends. Here the CDR3 DNA reads TGTGCCAGCAGCGGCCACGGAGCGGACCTCTACAATGAGCAGTTCTTC. Residues: CASSGHGADLYNEQFF.

The chain uses TRBV18 and TRBJ1-1; no reliable D call. V shed 2 bases and J shed 0 bases, with 13 bases lying between them. The CDR3 has 16 amino acids. Germline lookup yields CDR1 KGHSH and CDR2 LQKENI. CDR3 protein: CASSPRPGSMNTEAFF. CDR3 DNA sequence: TGTGCCAGCTCACCAAGGCCGGGGTCGATGAACACTGAAGCTTTCTTT.

The CDR3 DNA reads as TGTGCCAGCACACTCCGGACGGCGGGGCACGAGCAGTACTTC. Protein product: CASTLRTAGHEQYF. This chain joins TRBV6-1 and TRBJ2-7; D is possibly TRBD2 (6 bases). This CDR3 is built from 14 residues. V was pared by 7 bases and J by 5 bases, with 18 bases between. Germline V gene data show CDR1 as MNHNS and CDR2 as SASEGT.

The chain combines TRBV2 with TRBJ2-3, with a tentative D call TRBD2 (6 bases). CDR1 SNHLY and CDR2 FYNNEI come from the germline V gene. Trimming cost V 6 bases and J 1 base, with 11 bases left between them. The CDR3 has 14 amino acids. CDR3 region: CASSPGEGTDTQYF. The DNA of the CDR3 is TGTGCCAGCAGCCCCGGGGAGGGCACAGATACGCAGTATTTT.

The chain is built from TRBV2 and TRBJ2-1; tentatively, D is TRBD1 (5 bases). Trimming removed 4 bases at V and 6 bases at J, with 19 bases between. This CDR3 has 16 amino acids. The germline gives CDR1 SNHLY, CDR2 FYNNEI. The CDR3 sequence is CASSVRGPVPRNEQFF. The CDR3 coding sequence is TGTGCCAGCAGTGTAAGGGGCCCCGTTCCCCGCAATGAGCAGTTCTTC.

The V call is TRBV19, the J call TRBJ2-3; perhaps D is TRBD1 or TRBD2 (5 bases each). The length of the CDR3 is 14 residues. Germline CDR1 and CDR2: LNHDA and SQIVND (reference sequence). V shed 7 bases and J shed 2 bases, with 13 bases lying between them. CDR3 residues: CASIGGDLTDTQYF. In DNA, the CDR3 is TGTGCCAGTATTGGGGGAGACCTCACAGATACGCAGTATTTT.

The chain recombines TRBV27 with TRBJ2-3, with 13 bases fitting TRBD2. This CDR3 region has 18 residues. V shed 6 bases and J 6 bases; nucleotides not matched to a gene: 15. The germline V gene encodes CDR1 MNHEY and CDR2 SMNVEV (reference sequence). The DNA for the CDR3 is TGTGCCAGCAGCCCTCGCCTCGTCGGACTAGCGGGAGCTGATACGCAGTATTTT. Residues: CASSPRLVGLAGADTQYF.

This sequence joins TRBV5-1 and TRBJ1-1; D is uncertain. CDR3 length: 14 residues. Germline CDR1 reads SGHRS; CDR2 reads YFSETQ. The V and J ends lost 0 bases and 1 base respectively, with 7 bases between them. This CDR3 is CASSLAARNTEAFF. CDR3 sequence (DNA): TGCGCCAGCAGCTTGGCGGCAAGGAACACTGAAGCTTTCTTT.

This chain uses TRBV25-1 with TRBJ1-2, with D tentatively TRBD1 (6 bases). This CDR3 has 12 amino acids. V lost 7 bases and J lost 8, with 14 bases in between. Germline lookup yields CDR1 MGHDK and CDR2 SYGVNS. CDR3 bases: TGTGCCAGCACCGACAGGCTGGAAGGCTACACCTTC. The encoded protein is CASTDRLEGYTF.

The J gene is TRBJ1-5, the V gene TRBV7-2, with D possibly matching TRBD1 (6 bases). Germline assignment: CDR1 SGHTA and CDR2 FQGNSA. The CDR3 consists of 13 residues. Trimming shortened V by 1 base and J by 7 bases, and 8 bases separated the two germline ends. The CDR3 region is CASSLGQAQPQHF. The CDR3 nucleotides read TGTGCCAGCAGCTTAGGACAGGCCCAGCCCCAGCATTTT.

The chain links TRBV28 to TRBJ2-1, with D unresolved. Trimming removed 8 bases from V and 6 bases from J, with 14 bases in between. This CDR3 has 13 amino acids. Germline CDR1 reads MDHEN; CDR2 reads SYDVKM. The CDR3 sequence: CASERALRNEQFF. CDR3 nucleotide sequence: TGTGCCAGCGAACGGGCCCTGCGCAATGAGCAGTTCTTC.

This chain connects TRBV2 to TRBJ2-1, with a tentative D call TRBD2 (5 bases). V shed 7 bases and J shed 9 bases, with 19 bases lying between them. The CDR3 extends over 14 amino acids. The germline V gene encodes CDR1 SNHLY and CDR2 FYNNEI. This CDR3 reads CASITPPTNSEQFF. The DNA for the CDR3 is TGTGCCAGCATTACCCCGCCGACTAACAGTGAGCAGTTCTTC.